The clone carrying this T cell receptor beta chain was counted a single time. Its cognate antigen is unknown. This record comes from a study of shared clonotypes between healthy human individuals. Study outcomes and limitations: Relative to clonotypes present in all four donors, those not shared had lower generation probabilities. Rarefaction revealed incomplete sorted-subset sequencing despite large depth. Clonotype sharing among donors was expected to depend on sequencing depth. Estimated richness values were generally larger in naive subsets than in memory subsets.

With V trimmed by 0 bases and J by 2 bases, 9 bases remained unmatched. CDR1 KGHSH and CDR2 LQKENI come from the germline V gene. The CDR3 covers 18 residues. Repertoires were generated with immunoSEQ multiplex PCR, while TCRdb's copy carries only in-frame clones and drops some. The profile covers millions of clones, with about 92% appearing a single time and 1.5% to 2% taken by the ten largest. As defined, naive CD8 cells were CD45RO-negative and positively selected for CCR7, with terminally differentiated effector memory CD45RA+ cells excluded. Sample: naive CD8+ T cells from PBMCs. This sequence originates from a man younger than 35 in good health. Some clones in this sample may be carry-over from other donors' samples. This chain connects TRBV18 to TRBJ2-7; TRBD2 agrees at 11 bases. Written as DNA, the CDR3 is TGTGCCAGCTCACCACCTAAACTAGCGGGAGTTCCTCCCTACGAGCAGTACTTC. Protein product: CASSPPKLAGVPPYEQYF.